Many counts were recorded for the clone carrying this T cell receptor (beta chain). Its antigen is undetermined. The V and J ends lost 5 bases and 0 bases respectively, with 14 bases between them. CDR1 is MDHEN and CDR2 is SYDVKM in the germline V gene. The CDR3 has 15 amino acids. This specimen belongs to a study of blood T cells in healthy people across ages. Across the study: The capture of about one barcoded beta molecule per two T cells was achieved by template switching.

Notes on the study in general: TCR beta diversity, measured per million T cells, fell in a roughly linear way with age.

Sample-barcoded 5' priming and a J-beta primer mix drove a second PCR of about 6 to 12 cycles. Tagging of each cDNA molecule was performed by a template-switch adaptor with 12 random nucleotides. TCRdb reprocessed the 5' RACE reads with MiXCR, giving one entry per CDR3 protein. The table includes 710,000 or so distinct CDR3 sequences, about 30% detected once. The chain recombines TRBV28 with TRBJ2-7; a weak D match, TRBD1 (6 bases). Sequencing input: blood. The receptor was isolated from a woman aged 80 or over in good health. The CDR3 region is CASSPHPTGSYEQYF. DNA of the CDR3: TGTGCCAGCAGTCCCCATCCGACAGGCTCCTACGAGCAGTACTTC. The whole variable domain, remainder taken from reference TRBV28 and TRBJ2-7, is DVKVTQSSRYLVKRTGEKVFLECVQDMDHENMFWYRQDPGLGLRLIYFSYDVKMKEKGDIPEGYSVSREKKERFSLILESASTNQTSMYLCASSPHPTGSYEQYFGPGTRLTVT.